Shown below are 24 T cell receptor beta chains from a single sample sequenced in a study of blood T cell repertoires in COVID-19. TCRdb's table, derived via immunoSEQ multiplex PCR, lists solely in-frame clones and lacks some. Among 150,000 to 200,000 clones listed, approximately 86% were seen once. Sequences were obtained from peripheral blood. These receptors originate from a man aged 50 to 59 with active or convalescent COVID-19.

This clone was picked up one time. This rearrangement joins TRBV27 to TRBJ2-7, with D uncertain. The CDR3 covers 14 residues. Germline V CDR1 and CDR2: MNHEY, SMNVEV (reference sequence). The germline V and J ends were trimmed by 7 bases and 2 bases, with 15 bases remaining between them. This chain's CDR3 is CASKPGYAAYEQYF. CDR3 bases: TGTGCCAGCAAGCCCGGTTATGCGGCCTACGAGCAGTACTTC.

The genes are TRBV4-2 and TRBJ2-1; 7 bases fit TRBD1. CDR3 size: 14 residues. The V gene end was trimmed by 0 bases and the J gene end by 7 bases; junction bases not matched to a gene: 3. The germline V gene has CDR1 LGHNA and CDR2 YNFKEQ. The CDR3 region is CASSQEGQKNEQFF. The CDR3 DNA follows: TGTGCCAGCAGCCAAGAGGGACAGAAGAATGAGCAGTTCTTC.

This sequence joins TRBV7-9 and TRBJ2-7, with D perhaps matching TRBD1 (6 bases). Trimming cost V 4 bases and J 0 bases, with 19 bases left between them. Germline V gene data show CDR1 as SEHNR and CDR2 as FQNEAQ (reference sequence). This CDR3 is 17 amino acids long. The CDR3 DNA reads as TGTGCCAGCAGCTCCATTGGACAGAGCTTGAGCTCCTACGAGCAGTACTTC. This gives the protein CASSSIGQSLSSYEQYF.

This chain uses TRBV18 with TRBJ1-4; maybe TRBD1 (6 bases). Trimming pared 4 bases from V and 8 bases from J, leaving 20 bases between. Germline CDR1 KGHSH, CDR2 LQKENI. This CDR3 has 16 residues. This CDR3 reads CASSLSTGGEDEKLFF. The CDR3, as DNA: TGTGCCAGCTCACTTAGCACGGGGGGCGAAGACGAAAAACTGTTTTTT.

The chain recombines TRBV3-1 (or the pseudogene TRBV3-2) with TRBJ1-2, with D hard to call. The CDR3 covers 14 residues. V lost 1 base and J lost 4, with 10 bases in between. CDR1 and CDR2 from the germline V gene are LGHDT and YNNKEL (reference sequence). CDR3 sequence: CASSQARVGYGYTF. CDR3 in DNA: TGTGCCAGCAGCCAAGCCCGGGTTGGCTATGGCTACACCTTC.

The V and J genes are TRBV19 and TRBJ2-3; TRBD1 agrees at 7 bases. Trimming cost V 3 bases and J 1 base; bases outside gene matches: 4. Germline assignment: CDR1 LNHDA and CDR2 SQIVND (reference sequence). The CDR3 has 15 residues. In DNA form, the CDR3 reads TGTGCCAGTAGTATGACAGGGCAGGGCACAGATACGCAGTATTTT. It yields the protein CASSMTGQGTDTQYF.

This clone was counted once. The gene calls are TRBV24-1 and TRBJ2-1; 9 positions agree with TRBD2. Unmatched junction bases numbered 7, after V lost 5 bases and J lost 0 bases. CDR1 KGHDR and CDR2 SFDVKD come from the germline V gene. The CDR3 extends over 17 amino acids. CDR3 sequence reads: CATSAVAGVGSYNEQFF. The CDR3 DNA follows: TGTGCCACCAGTGCGGTAGCGGGAGTAGGCTCCTACAATGAGCAGTTCTTC.

This clone was recorded only once. The chain uses TRBV27 and TRBJ2-1, with TRBD2 matching 15 bases. The CDR3 covers 16 residues. V trimming: 3 bases; J trimming: 8 bases; junction bases outside the gene matches: 5. The germline V gene has CDR1 MNHEY and CDR2 SMNVEV (reference sequence). The CDR3 here is CASSFRTSGRGDEQFF. The CDR3 coding sequence is TGTGCCAGCAGTTTCCGGACTAGCGGGAGGGGGGATGAGCAGTTCTTC.

The J gene is TRBJ2-3, the V gene TRBV7-2; 8 nucleotides align to TRBD2. The CDR3 consists of 16 residues. V trimming: 0 bases; J trimming: 6 bases; junction bases outside the gene matches: 8. Germline V CDR1 and CDR2: SGHTA, FQGNSA. In DNA, the CDR3 is TGTGCCAGCAGCTTAGCGGCGGGGGGTATACGGGATACGCAGTATTTT. Its translation: CASSLAAGGIRDTQYF.

On this clone: One end of the junction varies from germline; a read error may be responsible. The sample has other DNA sequences that encode this CDR3 too. V and J are TRBV24-1 and TRBJ1-5; D is perhaps TRBD1 (5 bases). CDR3 size: 14 residues. Germline V lookup: CDR1 KGHDR, CDR2 SFDVKD. Here the CDR3 DNA reads TGTGCTACCAGTGATTTGACAGCGGATCAGCCCCAGCATTTT. Protein: CATSDLTADQPQHF.

The chain employs TRBV29-1 and TRBJ1-2; 7 nucleotides line up with TRBD1. CDR3 length: 14 residues. V lost 3 bases, J lost 8 bases, and 12 bases stayed unmatched. Germline assignment: CDR1 SQVTM and CDR2 ANQGSEA. CDR3 protein: CSVDARQGVEGYTF. In DNA form, the CDR3 reads TGCAGCGTTGACGCACGACAGGGAGTGGAAGGCTACACCTTC. The whole variable domain, remainder taken from reference TRBV29-1 and TRBJ1-2, is SAVISQKPSRDICQRGTSLTIQCQVDSQVTMMFWYRQQPGQSLTLIATANQGSEATYESGFVIDKFPISRPNLTFSTLTVSNMSPEDSSIYLCSVDARQGVEGYTFGSGTRLTVV.

The chain uses TRBV18 and TRBJ1-2, with D perhaps matching TRBD1 (5 bases). Germline V gene data show CDR1 as KGHSH and CDR2 as LQKENI. The length of the CDR3 is 15 residues. Trimming removed 4 bases from V and 6 bases from J, with 18 bases in between. The CDR3 region is CASSRLEQGTNGYTF. The CDR3 DNA sequence: TGTGCCAGCTCACGACTCGAGCAGGGAACGAATGGCTACACCTTC.

This chain connects TRBV5-1 to TRBJ2-7; tentative D call: TRBD1 (6 bases). CDR3 length: 13 residues. CDR1 SGHRS and CDR2 YFSETQ come from the germline V gene. V lost 3 bases, J lost 0 bases, and 7 bases lay in between. The CDR3: CASSSTGSYEQYF. CDR3 DNA sequence: TGCGCCAGCAGCTCGACAGGCTCCTACGAGCAGTACTTC.

The chain couples TRBV7-4 to TRBJ1-3; D is uncertain. This CDR3 is 15 amino acids long. Trimming pared 2 bases from V and 5 bases from J, leaving 13 bases between. From germline, CDR1 is SGHVT and CDR2 SQSDAQ. The CDR3 region is CASSLRLNPRNTIYF. The CDR3 DNA follows: TGTGCCAGCAGCTTACGACTTAACCCGAGAAACACCATATATTTT.

V usage is TRBV18 and J usage is TRBJ1-1; D not certain. Germline V gene lookup returns CDR1 KGHSH and CDR2 LQKENI. Trimming shortened V by 3 bases and J by 8 bases, and 10 bases separated the two germline ends. The CDR3 spans 12 residues. CDR3 loop: CASSPQQKEAFF. In DNA form, the CDR3 reads TGTGCCAGCTCACCGCAACAAAAAGAAGCTTTCTTT.

V and J are TRBV6-5 and TRBJ2-3, with TRBD1 as a possible D gene (5 bases). Germline V lookup: CDR1 MNHEY, CDR2 SVGAGI. There are 15 residues in the CDR3. Trimming removed 0 bases from V and 2 bases from J, with 9 bases in between. DNA of the CDR3: TGTGCCAGCAGTTACTCGGCAGGGTACACAGATACGCAGTATTTT. It specifies CASSYSAGYTDTQYF.

This clone came up once. The rearrangement links TRBV24-1 to TRBJ2-6, with TRBD2 identical over 7 bases. CDR1 KGHDR and CDR2 SFDVKD come from the germline V gene. V was pared by 5 bases and J by 2 bases, with 2 bases of the junction left unmatched. This CDR3 is 15 amino acids long. The CDR3 loop reads CATSAGLTGANVLTF. DNA of the CDR3: TGTGCCACCAGTGCGGGACTAACTGGGGCCAACGTCCTGACTTTC.

This rearrangement joins TRBV10-3 to TRBJ1-1; D is uncertain. Germline loops: CDR1 ENHRY, CDR2 SYGVKD. This CDR3 is built from 15 residues. The V gene lost 7 bases and the J gene lost 1 base, with 16 bases spanning the gap. The CDR3 loop reads CAINGGTGKNTEAFF. For the CDR3, the DNA is TGTGCCATCAACGGTGGAACGGGAAAGAACACTGAAGCTTTCTTT.

This chain links TRBV12-5 with TRBJ1-1, with TRBD1 as a possible D gene (6 bases). The CDR3 has 18 amino acids. Trimming removed 0 bases from V and 5 bases from J, with 22 bases in between. CDR1 is LGHNT, CDR2 FRNRAP, per germline. CDR3 in DNA: TGTGCTAGTGGTTTGGTCTCCGGGACACTAACTGCTGGAACTGAAGCTTTCTTT. Its translation: CASGLVSGTLTAGTEAFF.

V and J are TRBV3-1 (or the pseudogene TRBV3-2) and TRBJ2-3; D uncertain. The CDR3 loop spans 12 amino acids. Germline loops: CDR1 LGHDT, CDR2 YNNKEL (reference sequence). V lost 5 bases to trimming and J lost 6 bases, with 9 bases between them. CDR3: CASSLEMDTQYF. The CDR3 DNA reads TGTGCCAGCAGCTTAGAGATGGATACGCAGTATTTT.

The gene calls are TRBV27 and TRBJ2-3; D might be TRBD2 (5 bases). Trimming cost V 10 bases and J 2 bases, with 13 bases left between them. Looked up from germline, CDR1 is MNHEY and CDR2 is SMNVEV (reference sequence). The CDR3 is 13 amino acids. The CDR3 coding sequence is TGTGCCATTAAGCGGAGTCCCACAGATACGCAGTATTTT. This sequence encodes CAIKRSPTDTQYF.

As regards this clone: A junction end diverges from the germline sequence, so it may reflect a read error. The chain couples TRBV29-1 to TRBJ1-2; the match to TRBD1 covers 9 bases. CDR3 length: 12 amino acids. Germline V gene data show CDR1 as SQVTM and CDR2 as ANQGSEA. CDR3 DNA sequence: TGTGCGGAACAGGGGGCGGGCTATGGCTACACCTTC. Protein: CAEQGAGYGYTF.

The chain carries TRBV5-6 and TRBJ2-5; 8 nucleotides match TRBD1. V shed 4 bases, J shed 5 bases, and the junction held 7 bases outside the gene matches. This CDR3 region has 14 residues. CDR1 and CDR2 from the germline V gene are SGHDT and YYEEEE. The CDR3: CASSSNRGLETQYF. The CDR3 DNA reads as TGTGCCAGCAGCAGCAACAGGGGGTTGGAGACCCAGTACTTC.

The V call is TRBV7-3, the J call TRBJ1-1; D unresolved. Germline V gene lookup returns CDR1 SGHTA and CDR2 FQGTGA. Trimming cost V 2 bases and J 2 bases, with 6 bases left between them. The CDR3 runs to 13 residues. This chain's CDR3 is CASSLSKNTEAFF. The DNA for the CDR3 is TGTGCCAGCAGCTTATCCAAAAACACTGAAGCTTTCTTT.